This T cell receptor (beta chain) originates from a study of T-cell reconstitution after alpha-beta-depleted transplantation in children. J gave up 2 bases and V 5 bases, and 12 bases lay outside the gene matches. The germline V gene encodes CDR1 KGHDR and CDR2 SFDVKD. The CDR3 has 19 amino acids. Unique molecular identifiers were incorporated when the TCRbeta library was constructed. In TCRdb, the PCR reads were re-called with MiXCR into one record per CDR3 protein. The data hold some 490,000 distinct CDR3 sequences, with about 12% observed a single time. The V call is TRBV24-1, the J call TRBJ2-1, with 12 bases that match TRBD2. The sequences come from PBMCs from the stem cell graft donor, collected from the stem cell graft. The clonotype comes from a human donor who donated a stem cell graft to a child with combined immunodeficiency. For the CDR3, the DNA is TGTGCCACCAGTGGTATTTCGGTCCCTAGCGGGAGGGCCTACAATGAGCAGTTCTTC. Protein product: CATSGISVPSGRAYNEQFF.